The 15 T cell receptor beta chains reported below all come from one sample, sequenced in a study of a mutant IDH1 vaccine in newly diagnosed glioma. Method: immunoSEQ multiplex PCR; TCRdb's copy keeps in-frame clones and lacks some. The sample yields around 67,000 clones, over 70% seen once. Documented time point: baseline, week 1 (first vaccination visit). This sample's treatment: pre-vaccination baseline after standard-of-care therapy. Sequenced material: peripheral blood mononuclear cells (PBMCs), taken from a glioma patient treated with radiotherapy, temozolomide or both. The receptors come from a woman under 30 with glioma. Some clones in this sample may be carry-over from other donors' samples.

V gene TRBV28 combines with J gene TRBJ2-7; D is unclear. This CDR3 is 14 amino acids long. The germline V and J ends were trimmed by 3 bases and 2 bases, with 11 bases remaining between them. CDR1 is MDHEN and CDR2 is SYDVKM in the germline V gene. The CDR3 coding sequence is TGTGCCAGCAGTTTGAACGGCCTACCCTACGAGCAGTACTTC. This sequence encodes CASSLNGLPYEQYF.

CDR3: CASSLVVGRDTQYF. The CDR3 DNA is TGTGCCAGCAGCTTAGTGGTGGGAAGAGATACGCAGTATTTT. The chain employs TRBV11-3 and TRBJ2-3, with D uncertain. V was clipped by 1 base and J by 5 bases, with 10 bases between them. The CDR3 loop spans 14 amino acids. Germline CDR1 and CDR2: SGHNT and YENEEA. Full variable domain (rest looked up from reference TRBV11-3 and TRBJ2-3): EAGVVQSPRYKIIEKKQPVAFWCNPISGHNTLYWYLQNLGQGPELLIRYENEEAVDDSQLPKDRFSAERLKGVDSTLKIQPAELGDSAVYLCASSLVVGRDTQYFGPGTRLTVL.

V and J are TRBV5-1 and TRBJ2-7, with D possibly being TRBD2 (6 bases). This CDR3 comprises 15 residues. The germline gives CDR1 SGHRS, CDR2 YFSETQ. The V end lost 8 bases, the J end lost 2 bases, and 20 bases lay between the germline ends. The CDR3 sequence: CASKGESGPTYEQYF. DNA of the CDR3: TGCGCCAGTAAGGGCGAGAGCGGGCCCACCTACGAGCAGTACTTC.

CDR3 loop: CATGTGLYF. As DNA, the CDR3 is TGTGCCACCGGGACAGGACTGTACTTC. The rearrangement uses TRBV28 and TRBJ2-7; 8 bases are shared with TRBD1. This CDR3 has 9 residues. V dropped 10 bases and J dropped 12; count of bases not matched to a gene: 5. The germline V gene encodes CDR1 MDHEN and CDR2 SYDVKM. Combining the CDR3 with reference TRBV28 and TRBJ2-7 gives the whole variable domain DVKVTQSSRYLVKRTGEKVFLECVQDMDHENMFWYRQDPGLGLRLIYFSYDVKMKEKGDIPEGYSVSREKKERFSLILESASTNQTSMYLCATGTGLYFGPGTRLTVT.

The chain couples TRBV6-1 to TRBJ2-2; D is possibly TRBD2 (5 bases). Per the germline V gene, CDR1 is MNHNS and CDR2 is SASEGT. With 4 bases removed from V and 3 bases from J, the gap between germline ends came to 9 bases. The CDR3 length is 14 residues. For the CDR3, the DNA is TGTGCCAGCAGTGGAAGCGGCCACACCGGGGAGCTGTTTTTT. Its translation is CASSGSGHTGELFF.

The chain carries TRBV30 and TRBJ1-2; D is perhaps TRBD1 (5 bases). The CDR3 loop spans 14 amino acids. Germline values: CDR1 GTSNPN, CDR2 SVGIG (reference sequence). Between the trimmed V and J ends, which lost 3 bases and 5 bases, there was a span of 16 bases. CDR3 nucleotide sequence: TGTGCCTGGAGAAGGCCGCAGGGCGGGTATGGCTACACCTTC. This translates into CAWRRPQGGYGYTF.

This chain connects TRBV4-2 to TRBJ1-6, with D uncertain. Germline values: CDR1 LGHNA, CDR2 YNFKEQ. The CDR3 has 14 residues. Trimming shortened V by 4 bases and J by 7 bases, and 11 bases separated the two germline ends. The CDR3 sequence is CASSLDGQNSPLHF. DNA of the CDR3: TGTGCCAGCAGCCTAGACGGTCAGAATTCACCCCTCCACTTT.

The chain recombines TRBV9 with TRBJ1-6, with D hard to call. The CDR3 is 16 amino acids. The ends were cut back, 4 bases at V and 1 base at J, with 12 bases in the middle. CDR1 and CDR2 (germline): SGDLS, YYNGEE. The CDR3 is CASSPSGRSYNSPLHF. CDR3 bases: TGTGCCAGCAGCCCCTCCGGGAGATCCTATAATTCACCCCTCCACTTT.

The rearrangement uses TRBV2 and TRBJ2-7, with 9 bases that match TRBD2. Germline CDR1 and CDR2: SNHLY and FYNNEI. The CDR3 runs to 15 residues. Trimming cost V 7 bases and J 0 bases; bases outside gene matches: 7. The CDR3 here is CASKEELAGSYEQYF. CDR3 DNA sequence: TGTGCCAGCAAAGAGGAACTAGCGGGCTCCTACGAGCAGTACTTC.

This clone was found a few times. CDR3 protein: CASSFRQGANEKLFF. CDR3 nucleotides: TGTGCCAGTAGTTTTAGACAGGGGGCGAATGAAAAACTGTTTTTT. The chain has TRBV19 and TRBJ1-4, with TRBD1 matching 10 bases. J was trimmed by 5 bases and V by 5 bases; bases with no gene match: 5. The CDR3 runs 15 residues. CDR1 and CDR2 from the germline V gene are LNHDA and SQIVND (reference sequence).

CDR3: CASSPSPSGTYEQYF. The CDR3 DNA reads as TGTGCCAGCAGCCCTAGTCCTAGCGGGACCTACGAGCAGTACTTC. The chain joins TRBV5-5 to TRBJ2-7, with 9 bases that match TRBD2. CDR3 length equals 15 residues. V was clipped by 4 bases and J by 2 bases; unmatched bases: 7. CDR1 and CDR2 (germline): SGHKS, YYEKEE (reference sequence).

This clone showed up just once. The J gene is TRBJ1-1, the V gene TRBV5-4, with no clear D. The CDR3 is 15 residues long. Germline V gives CDR1 SGHNT, CDR2 YYREEE (reference sequence). Trimming took off 2 bases at V and 0 bases at J, with 11 bases between the two ends. CDR3 sequence: CASSFPGKLNTEAFF. CDR3 sequence (DNA): TGTGCCAGCAGCTTCCCGGGGAAACTGAACACTGAAGCTTTCTTT.

The chain links TRBV7-9 to TRBJ1-5, with no clear D. Trimming pared 5 bases from V and 5 bases from J, leaving 10 bases between. CDR1 and CDR2 (germline): SEHNR, FQNEAQ (reference sequence). The CDR3 sequence is 13 residues long. The CDR3 spells CASSGEGDQPQHF. The DNA for the CDR3 is TGTGCCAGCAGCGGCGAGGGTGATCAGCCCCAGCATTTT.

The chain joins TRBV6-4 to TRBJ1-1, with 8 bases identical to TRBD1. The CDR3 has 14 amino acids. The germline gives CDR1 MRHNA, CDR2 SNTAGT. Trimming removed 4 bases from V and 0 bases from J; junction bases left unmatched: 1. DNA of the CDR3: TGTGCCAGCAGTGTGGACAGGGTGAACACTGAAGCTTTCTTT. This encodes CASSVDRVNTEAFF.

The genes are TRBV7-2 and TRBJ2-5, with a possible D match to TRBD1 (7 bases). This CDR3 comprises 14 residues. Trimming shortened V by 7 bases and J by 10 bases, and 22 bases separated the two germline ends. Germline lookup yields CDR1 SGHTA and CDR2 FQGNSA. This CDR3 reads CASKKGQQGGGQYF. CDR3 DNA: TGTGCCAGCAAGAAAGGACAGCAGGGGGGAGGCCAGTACTTC.